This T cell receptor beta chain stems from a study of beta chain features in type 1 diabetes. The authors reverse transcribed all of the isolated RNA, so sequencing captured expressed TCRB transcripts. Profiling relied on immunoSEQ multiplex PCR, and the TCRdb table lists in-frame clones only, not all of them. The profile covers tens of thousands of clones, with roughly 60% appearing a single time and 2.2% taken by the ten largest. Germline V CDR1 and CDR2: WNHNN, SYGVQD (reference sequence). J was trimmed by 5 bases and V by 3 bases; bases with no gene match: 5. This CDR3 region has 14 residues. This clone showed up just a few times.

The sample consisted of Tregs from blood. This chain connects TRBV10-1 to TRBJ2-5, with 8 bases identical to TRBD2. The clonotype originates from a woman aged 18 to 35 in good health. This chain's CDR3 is CASSDGGRWETQYF. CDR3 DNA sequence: TGCGCCAGCAGTGACGGCGGGAGGTGGGAGACCCAGTACTTC.